Following are 9 T cell receptor beta chains from one sample sequenced in a study of T cell responses to AZD1222 COVID-19 vaccine. Profiling relied on immunoSEQ multiplex PCR, and the TCRdb table lists in-frame clones only, not all of them. The table lists 65,000 to 95,000 clones, over 75% of them singletons. The source material was peripheral blood, sampled 28 days after the second AZD1222 dose. Receptors originate from an adult who received the AZD1222 COVID-19 vaccine.

The chain links TRBV28 to TRBJ2-1; possibly TRBD1 for D (6 bases). The germline gives CDR1 MDHEN, CDR2 SYDVKM. Trimming pared 2 bases from V and 10 bases from J, leaving 18 bases between. The CDR3 is 15 residues long. Written as DNA, the CDR3 is TGTGCCAGCAGTTTAGGGGGCCAAGGGTCGAACGAGCAGTTCTTC. Its translation: CASSLGGQGSNEQFF.

The rearrangement uses TRBV5-4 and TRBJ1-4; D is ambiguous. Trimming took 5 bases from V and 7 from J, leaving 15 bases between them. The CDR3 spans 14 residues. Germline lookup yields CDR1 SGHNT and CDR2 YYREEE (reference sequence). The CDR3, as DNA: TGTGCCAGCAGTAGCTGGGGTAGGACTGAAAAACTGTTTTTT. It encodes CASSSWGRTEKLFF. The complete variable domain, with remaining parts taken from reference TRBV5-4 and TRBJ1-4, reads ETGVTQSPTHLIKTRGQQVTLRCSSQSGHNTVSWYQQALGQGPQFIFQYYREEENGRGNFPPRFSGLQFPNYSSELNVNALELDDSALYLCASSSWGRTEKLFFGSGTQLSVL.

This rearrangement joins TRBV15 to TRBJ2-5; 9 bases match TRBD2. V shed 0 bases, J shed 3 bases, and the junction held 11 bases outside the gene matches. Per the germline V gene, CDR1 is LNHNV and CDR2 is YYDKDF (reference sequence). This CDR3 is built from 18 residues. The DNA of the CDR3 is TGTGCCACCAGCAGAGATCCCCTGGGCGGGGGGGACGAAGAGACCCAGTACTTC. Protein sequence: CATSRDPLGGGDEETQYF. The entire variable domain, with the rest obtained from reference TRBV15 and TRBJ2-5, is as follows: DAMVIQNPRYQVTQFGKPVTLSCSQTLNHNVMYWYQQKSSQAPKLLFHYYDKDFNNEADTPDNFQSRRPNTSFCFLDIRSPGLGDTAMYLCATSRDPLGGGDEETQYFGPGTRLLVL.

The V and J genes are TRBV10-3 and TRBJ2-3; 7 bases map to TRBD1. CDR1 and CDR2 from the germline V gene are ENHRY and SYGVKD. Losses at the gene ends were 8 bases for V and 14 bases for J; bases not matched to a gene: 19. CDR3 length equals 14 residues. The CDR3 region has the DNA TGTGCCATCCAGGTTTTGGCAGGGGGTCCCAGGCTGTATTTT. It codes for CAIQVLAGGPRLYF.

The chain links TRBV6-5 to TRBJ1-6; D gene uncertain. The CDR3 length is 16 residues. Deletions cut 0 bases from V and 0 bases from J, with 6 bases between. Per germline, CDR1 MNHEY and CDR2 SVGAGI. CDR3 amino acids: CASSYSPGSYNSPLHF. The CDR3 DNA reads as TGTGCCAGCAGTTACTCTCCAGGCTCCTATAATTCACCCCTCCACTTT.

The chain couples TRBV7-9 to TRBJ1-4; D remains unclear. There are 15 residues in the CDR3. Deletions cut 2 bases from V and 7 bases from J, with 14 bases between. Germline V gene sequence: CDR1 SEHNR, CDR2 FQNEAQ (reference sequence). The CDR3 DNA sequence: TGTGCCAGCAGCTTACTGGGAGGCGGTGGTGAAAAACTGTTTTTT. Residues: CASSLLGGGGEKLFF. Filled out from reference TRBV7-9 and TRBJ1-4, the complete variable domain reads DTGVSQNPRHKITKRGQNVTFRCDPISEHNRLYWYRQTLGQGPEFLTYFQNEAQLEKSRLLSDRFSAERPKGSFSTLEIQRTEQGDSAMYLCASSLLGGGGEKLFFGSGTQLSVL.

The chain recombines TRBV6-7 with TRBJ2-3, with a weak D call TRBD1 (6 bases). TRBV6-7 is an ORF, and what it does is uncertain. Trimming took 0 bases from V and 9 from J, leaving 16 bases between them. This CDR3 has 15 amino acids. The CDR3 coding sequence is TGTGCCAGCAGTTACTCGACAGGTGTGAAGGCGACGCAGTATTTT. This sequence encodes CASSYSTGVKATQYF.

This chain uses TRBV2 with TRBJ1-5; 8 bases are a match to TRBD1. Germline loops: CDR1 SNHLY, CDR2 FYNNEI. This CDR3 is 17 amino acids long. V shed 6 bases and J 3 bases; nucleotides not matched to a gene: 13. The CDR3 here is CASRSDLTGAFNQPQHF. In nucleotides, the CDR3 is TGTGCCAGCAGATCCGACTTGACAGGGGCTTTCAATCAGCCCCAGCATTTT.

J is TRBJ2-3 and V is TRBV25-1; 8 positions match TRBD2. This CDR3 has 17 residues. The germline gives CDR1 MGHDK, CDR2 SYGVNS. V lost 4 bases, J lost 6 bases, and 15 bases stayed unmatched. The CDR3 loop is CASSAMIVLGGGDTQYF. Here the CDR3 DNA reads TGTGCCAGCAGTGCGATGATTGTTCTAGGCGGGGGGGATACGCAGTATTTT.